The sequence of this T cell receptor (beta chain) was determined in a study of T-cell memory formation after mild COVID-19. As for the study in general: Clustering of TCRs was largely donor specific. General study points: Cross-reactive memory appears to have joined, as suggested by some responding clones showing up in pre-infection memory.

TCRdb reprocessed the 5' RACE reads via MiXCR and lists one record per CDR3 protein. Counted here are 260,000 or so distinct CDR3 sequences, over 15% occurring once; the ten biggest clones make up around 20%. This clonotype was picked up many times. As yet, its antigen is unknown. The ends lost 4 bases at V and 2 bases at J; junction bases unmatched: 5. Germline CDR1 SGHRS, CDR2 YFSETQ. There are 16 residues in the CDR3. The rearrangement uses TRBV5-1 and TRBJ2-1; the match to TRBD2 covers 11 bases. Sequenced material: PBMCs or a T cell subset sorted from them (not recorded which). The source of this sequence is a man younger than 35 who had mild COVID-19 (a few samples of this study predate the infection). Cell type and time point are not known. In nucleotides, the CDR3 is TGCGCCAGCAGCCTAACTAGCGGGGGAACCTACAATGAGCAGTTCTTC. It codes for CASSLTSGGTYNEQFF. The variable domain in full, with the rest retrieved from reference TRBV5-1 and TRBJ2-1, is KAGVTQTPRYLIKTRGQQVTLSCSPISGHRSVSWYQQTPGQGLQFLFEYFSETQRNKGNFPGRFSGRQFSNSRSEMNVSTLELGDSALYLCASSLTSGGTYNEQFFGPGTRLTVL.